This entry is about one TCR beta chain. The data derive from a study of blood T cells in healthy people across ages. A second about 7 to 11 cycle PCR used barcoded and J-beta primers. One entry per CDR3 protein, called by TCRdb with MiXCR from the 5' RACE reads. In the table there are around 1,900,000 distinct CDR3 sequences, roughly two fifths of which are singletons. The germline V gene encodes CDR1 DFQATT and CDR2 SNEGSKA (reference sequence). The CDR3 contains 12 residues. Trimming removed 6 bases at V and 4 bases at J, with 10 bases between. This clonotype was obtained from a human donor in good health. Input material: blood. J is TRBJ2-1 and V is TRBV20-1; maybe TRBD1 (6 bases). CDR3 DNA: TGCAGTGCCCGGGACACATACAATGAGCAGTTCTTC. Translating gives CSARDTYNEQFF.